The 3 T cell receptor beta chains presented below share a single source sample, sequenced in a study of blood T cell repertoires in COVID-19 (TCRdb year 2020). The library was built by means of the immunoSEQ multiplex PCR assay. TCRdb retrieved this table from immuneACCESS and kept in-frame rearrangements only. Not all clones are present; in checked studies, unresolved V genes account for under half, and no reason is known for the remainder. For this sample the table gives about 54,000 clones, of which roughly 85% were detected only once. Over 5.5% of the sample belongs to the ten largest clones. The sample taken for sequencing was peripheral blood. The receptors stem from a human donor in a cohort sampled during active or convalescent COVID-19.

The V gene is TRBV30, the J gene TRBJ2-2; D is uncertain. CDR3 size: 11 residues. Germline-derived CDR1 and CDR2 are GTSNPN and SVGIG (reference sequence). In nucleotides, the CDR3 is TGTGTTTGGGCTTACACCGGGGAGCTGTTTTTT. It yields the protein CVWAYTGELFF.

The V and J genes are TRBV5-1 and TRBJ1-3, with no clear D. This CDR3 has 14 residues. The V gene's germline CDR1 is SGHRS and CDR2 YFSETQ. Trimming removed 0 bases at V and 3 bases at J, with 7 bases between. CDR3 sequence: CASSLAGLGNTIYF. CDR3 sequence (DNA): TGCGCCAGCAGCTTGGCAGGACTTGGAAACACCATATATTTT.

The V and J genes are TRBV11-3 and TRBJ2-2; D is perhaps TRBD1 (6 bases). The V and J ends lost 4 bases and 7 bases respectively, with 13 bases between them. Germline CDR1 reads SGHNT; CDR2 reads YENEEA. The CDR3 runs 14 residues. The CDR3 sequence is CASSSQQGYGELFF. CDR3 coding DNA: TGTGCCAGCAGCTCGCAACAGGGTTACGGGGAGCTGTTTTTT.